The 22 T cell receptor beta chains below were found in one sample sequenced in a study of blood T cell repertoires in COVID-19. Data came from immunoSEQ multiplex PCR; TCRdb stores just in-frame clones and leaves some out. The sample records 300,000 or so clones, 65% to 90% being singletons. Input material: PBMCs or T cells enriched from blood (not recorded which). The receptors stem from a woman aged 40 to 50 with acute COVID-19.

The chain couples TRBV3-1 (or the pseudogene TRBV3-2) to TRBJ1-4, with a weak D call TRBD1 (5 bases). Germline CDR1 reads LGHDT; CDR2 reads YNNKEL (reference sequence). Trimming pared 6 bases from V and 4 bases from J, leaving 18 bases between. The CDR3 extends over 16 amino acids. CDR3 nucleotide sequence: TGTGCCAGCAGTCCGTCCGGGGGGGTAAATAATGAAAAACTGTTTTTT. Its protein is CASSPSGGVNNEKLFF.

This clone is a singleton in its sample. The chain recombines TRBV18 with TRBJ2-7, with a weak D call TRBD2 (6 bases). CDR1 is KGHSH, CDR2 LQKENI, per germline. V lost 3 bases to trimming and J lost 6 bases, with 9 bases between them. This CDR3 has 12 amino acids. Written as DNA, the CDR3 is TGTGCCAGCTCACCGCGGGGTCTCGAGCAGTACTTC. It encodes CASSPRGLEQYF.

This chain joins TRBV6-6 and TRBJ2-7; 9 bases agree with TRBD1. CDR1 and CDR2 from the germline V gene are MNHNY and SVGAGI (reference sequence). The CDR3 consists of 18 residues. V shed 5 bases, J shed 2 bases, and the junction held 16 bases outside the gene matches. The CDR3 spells CASSLSGTGNRAPYEQYF. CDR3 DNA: TGTGCCAGCAGTCTATCCGGGACAGGGAATAGGGCCCCCTACGAGCAGTACTTC.

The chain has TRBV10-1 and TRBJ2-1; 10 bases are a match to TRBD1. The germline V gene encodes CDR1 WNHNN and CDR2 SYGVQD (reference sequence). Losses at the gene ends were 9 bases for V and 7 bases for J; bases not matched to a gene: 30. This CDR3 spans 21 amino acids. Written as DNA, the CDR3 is TGCGCCAGAAGATCTAGGTCGCCGGGACAGGGGTTGTCTACTCGGGGGAATGAGCAGTTCTTC. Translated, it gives CARRSRSPGQGLSTRGNEQFF.

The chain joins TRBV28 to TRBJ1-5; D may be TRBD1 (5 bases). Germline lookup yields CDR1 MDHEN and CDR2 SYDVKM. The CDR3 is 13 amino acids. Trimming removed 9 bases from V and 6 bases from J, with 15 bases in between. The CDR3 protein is CASGGGMLQPQHF. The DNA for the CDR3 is TGTGCCAGTGGGGGGGGTATGCTTCAGCCCCAGCATTTT.

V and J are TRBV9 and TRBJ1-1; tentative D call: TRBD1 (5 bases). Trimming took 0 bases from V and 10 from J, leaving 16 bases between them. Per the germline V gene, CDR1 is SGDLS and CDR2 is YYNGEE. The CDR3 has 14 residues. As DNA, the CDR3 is TGTGCCAGCAGCGTAGAGGAGGGGCGCGGGGGAGCTTTCTTT. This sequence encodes CASSVEEGRGGAFF.

CDR3 nucleotide sequence: TGTGCCGCAGGTCAACTAGAAGTCCCCGGGATGACCCAGTACTTC. As protein: CAAGQLEVPGMTQYF. V is TRBV19 and J is TRBJ2-5, with a possible D match to TRBD2 (5 bases). CDR1 and CDR2 (germline): LNHDA, SQIVND (reference sequence). V was pared by 11 bases and J by 7 bases, with 26 bases between. The CDR3 runs to 15 residues.

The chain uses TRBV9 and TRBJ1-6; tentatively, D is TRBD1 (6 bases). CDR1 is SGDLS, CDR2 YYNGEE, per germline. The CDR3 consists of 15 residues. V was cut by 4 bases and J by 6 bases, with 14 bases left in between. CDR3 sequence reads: CASSPRGEVNSPLHF. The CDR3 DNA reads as TGTGCCAGCAGCCCCAGGGGAGAAGTTAATTCACCCCTCCACTTT.

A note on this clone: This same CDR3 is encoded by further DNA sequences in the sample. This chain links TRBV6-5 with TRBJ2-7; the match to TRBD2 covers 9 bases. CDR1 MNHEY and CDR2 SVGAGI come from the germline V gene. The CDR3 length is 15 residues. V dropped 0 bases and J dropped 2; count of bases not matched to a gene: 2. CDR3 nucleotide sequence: TGTGCCAGCAGTTACTCGGGACTAGCTGCCTACGAGCAGTACTTC. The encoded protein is CASSYSGLAAYEQYF.

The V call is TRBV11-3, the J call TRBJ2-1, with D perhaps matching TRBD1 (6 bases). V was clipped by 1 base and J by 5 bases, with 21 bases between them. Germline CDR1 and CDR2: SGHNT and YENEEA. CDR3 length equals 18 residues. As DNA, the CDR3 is TGTGCCAGCAGCTTAGGAATTGGAAGGGCAGGGGCGAACAATGAGCAGTTCTTC. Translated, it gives CASSLGIGRAGANNEQFF.

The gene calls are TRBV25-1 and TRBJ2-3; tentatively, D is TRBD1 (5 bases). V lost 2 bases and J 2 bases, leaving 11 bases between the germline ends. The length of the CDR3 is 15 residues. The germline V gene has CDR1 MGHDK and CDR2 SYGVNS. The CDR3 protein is CASSEPQDITDTQYF. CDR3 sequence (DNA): TGTGCCAGCAGTGAACCCCAGGACATCACAGATACGCAGTATTTT.

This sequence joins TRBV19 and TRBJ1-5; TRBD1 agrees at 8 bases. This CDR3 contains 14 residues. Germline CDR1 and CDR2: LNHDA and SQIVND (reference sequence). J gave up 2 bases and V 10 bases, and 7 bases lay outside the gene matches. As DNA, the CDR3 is TGTGCCACCGGACAGGGATGGGGCAATCAGCCCCAGCATTTT. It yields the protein CATGQGWGNQPQHF.

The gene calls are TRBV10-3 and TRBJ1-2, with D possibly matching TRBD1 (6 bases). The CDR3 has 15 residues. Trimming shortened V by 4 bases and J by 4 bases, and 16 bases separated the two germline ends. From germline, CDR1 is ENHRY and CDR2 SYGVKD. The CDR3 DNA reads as TGTGCCATCAGTGCCGCCGAACAGGGAGCCTATGGCTACACCTTC. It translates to CAISAAEQGAYGYTF.

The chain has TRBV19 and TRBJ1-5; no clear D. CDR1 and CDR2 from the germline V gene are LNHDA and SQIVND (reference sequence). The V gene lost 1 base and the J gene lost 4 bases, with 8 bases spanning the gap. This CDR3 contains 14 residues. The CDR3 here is CASSIASGNQPQHF. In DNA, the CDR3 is TGTGCCAGTAGTATAGCCTCGGGGAATCAGCCCCAGCATTTT.

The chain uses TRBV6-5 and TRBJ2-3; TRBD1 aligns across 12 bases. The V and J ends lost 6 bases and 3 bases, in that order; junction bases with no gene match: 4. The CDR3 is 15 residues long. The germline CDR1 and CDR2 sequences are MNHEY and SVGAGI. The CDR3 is CASSRGQGATDTQYF. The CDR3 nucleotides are TGTGCCAGCAGCAGGGGACAGGGGGCGACAGATACGCAGTATTTT.

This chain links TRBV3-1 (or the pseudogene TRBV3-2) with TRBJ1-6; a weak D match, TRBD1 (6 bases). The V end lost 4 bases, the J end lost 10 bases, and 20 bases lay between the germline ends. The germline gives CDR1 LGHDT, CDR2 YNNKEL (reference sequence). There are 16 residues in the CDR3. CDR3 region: CASSPRQAGDGSPLHF. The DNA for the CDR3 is TGTGCCAGCAGCCCCCGACAGGCGGGGGATGGATCACCCCTCCACTTT.

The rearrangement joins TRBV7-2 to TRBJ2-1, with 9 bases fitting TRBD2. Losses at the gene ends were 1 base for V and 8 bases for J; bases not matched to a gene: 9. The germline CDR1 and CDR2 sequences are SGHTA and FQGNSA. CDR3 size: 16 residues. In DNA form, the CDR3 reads TGTGCCAGCAGCTTAGGAGGTAGCGGGGGTATTTATGAGCAGTTCTTC. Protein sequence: CASSLGGSGGIYEQFF.

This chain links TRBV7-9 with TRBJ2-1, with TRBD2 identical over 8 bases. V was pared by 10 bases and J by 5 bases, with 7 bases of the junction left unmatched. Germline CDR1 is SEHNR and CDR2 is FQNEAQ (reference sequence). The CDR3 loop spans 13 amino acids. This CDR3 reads CANSAGVNNEQFF. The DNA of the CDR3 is TGTGCCAACTCAGCGGGAGTGAACAATGAGCAGTTCTTC.

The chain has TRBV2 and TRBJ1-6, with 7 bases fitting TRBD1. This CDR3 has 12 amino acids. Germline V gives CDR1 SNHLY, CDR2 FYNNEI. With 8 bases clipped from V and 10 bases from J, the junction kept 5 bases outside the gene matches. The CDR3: CASRDSLSPLHF. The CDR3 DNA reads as TGTGCCAGCCGGGACAGCTTGTCACCCCTCCACTTT. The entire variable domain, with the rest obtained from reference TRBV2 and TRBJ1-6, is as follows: EPEVTQTPSHQVTQMGQEVILRCVPISNHLYFYWYRQILGQKVEFLVSFYNNEISEKSEIFDDQFSVERPDGSNFTLKIRSTKLEDSAMYFCASRDSLSPLHFGNGTRLTVT.

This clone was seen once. CDR3 protein: CASSQDWAGRGNQPQHF. The DNA for the CDR3 is TGCGCCAGCAGCCAAGATTGGGCGGGCCGCGGCAATCAGCCCCAGCATTTT. This chain links TRBV4-3 with TRBJ1-5; D is ambiguous. Trimming shortened V by 0 bases and J by 2 bases, and 14 bases separated the two germline ends. Germline CDR1 reads LGHNA; CDR2 reads YSLEER. The CDR3 consists of 17 residues.

CDR3 sequence: CSVVTDSNQPQHF. For the CDR3, the DNA is TGCAGCGTTGTCACAGATAGCAATCAGCCCCAGCATTTT. V and J are TRBV29-1 and TRBJ1-5; D gene uncertain. The V and J ends lost 4 bases and 0 bases respectively, with 7 bases between them. This CDR3 has 13 residues. Germline V gene data show CDR1 as SQVTM and CDR2 as ANQGSEA. Combining the CDR3 with reference TRBV29-1 and TRBJ1-5 gives the whole variable domain SAVISQKPSRDICQRGTSLTIQCQVDSQVTMMFWYRQQPGQSLTLIATANQGSEATYESGFVIDKFPISRPNLTFSTLTVSNMSPEDSSIYLCSVVTDSNQPQHFGDGTRLSIL.

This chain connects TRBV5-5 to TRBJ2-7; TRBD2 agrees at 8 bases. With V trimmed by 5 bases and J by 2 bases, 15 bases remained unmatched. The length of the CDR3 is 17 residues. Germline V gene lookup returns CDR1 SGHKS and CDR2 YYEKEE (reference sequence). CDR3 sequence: CASRAVGTRGGTYEQYF. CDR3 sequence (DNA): TGTGCCAGCAGAGCCGTAGGAACCCGGGGGGGGACCTACGAGCAGTACTTC.